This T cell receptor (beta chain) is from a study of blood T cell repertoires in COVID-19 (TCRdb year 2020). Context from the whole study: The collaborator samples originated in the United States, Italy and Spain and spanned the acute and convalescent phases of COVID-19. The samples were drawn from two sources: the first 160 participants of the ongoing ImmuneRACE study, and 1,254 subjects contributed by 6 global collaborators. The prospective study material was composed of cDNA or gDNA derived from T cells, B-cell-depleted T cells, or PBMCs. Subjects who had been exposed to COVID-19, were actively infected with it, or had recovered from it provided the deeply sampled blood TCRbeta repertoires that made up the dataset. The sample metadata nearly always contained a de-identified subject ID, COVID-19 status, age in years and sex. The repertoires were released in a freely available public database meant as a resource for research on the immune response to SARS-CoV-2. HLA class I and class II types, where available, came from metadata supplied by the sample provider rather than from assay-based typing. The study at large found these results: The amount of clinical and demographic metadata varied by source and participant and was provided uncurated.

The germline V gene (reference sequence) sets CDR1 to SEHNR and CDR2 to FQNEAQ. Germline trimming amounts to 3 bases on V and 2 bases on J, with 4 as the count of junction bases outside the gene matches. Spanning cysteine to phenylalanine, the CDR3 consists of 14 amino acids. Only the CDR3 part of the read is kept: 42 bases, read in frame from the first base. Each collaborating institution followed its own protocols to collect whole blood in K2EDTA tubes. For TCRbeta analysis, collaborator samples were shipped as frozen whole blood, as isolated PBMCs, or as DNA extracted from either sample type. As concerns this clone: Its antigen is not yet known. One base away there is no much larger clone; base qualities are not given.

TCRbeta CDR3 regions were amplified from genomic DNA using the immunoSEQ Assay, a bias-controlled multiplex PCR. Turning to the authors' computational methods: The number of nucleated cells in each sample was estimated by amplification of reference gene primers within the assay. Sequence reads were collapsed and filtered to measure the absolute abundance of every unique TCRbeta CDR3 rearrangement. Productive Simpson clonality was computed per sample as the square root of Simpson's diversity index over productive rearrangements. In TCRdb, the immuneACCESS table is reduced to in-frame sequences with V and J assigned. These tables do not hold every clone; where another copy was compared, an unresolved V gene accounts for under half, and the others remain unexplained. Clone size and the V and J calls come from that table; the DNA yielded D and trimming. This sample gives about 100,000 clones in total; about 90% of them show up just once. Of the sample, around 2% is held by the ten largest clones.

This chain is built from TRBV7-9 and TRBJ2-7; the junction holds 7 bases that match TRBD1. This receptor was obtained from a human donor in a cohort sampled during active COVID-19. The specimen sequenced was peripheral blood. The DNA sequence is TGTGCCAGCAGCTTGGGACAGAGAACCTACGAGCAGTACTTC. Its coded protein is CASSLGQRTYEQYF.